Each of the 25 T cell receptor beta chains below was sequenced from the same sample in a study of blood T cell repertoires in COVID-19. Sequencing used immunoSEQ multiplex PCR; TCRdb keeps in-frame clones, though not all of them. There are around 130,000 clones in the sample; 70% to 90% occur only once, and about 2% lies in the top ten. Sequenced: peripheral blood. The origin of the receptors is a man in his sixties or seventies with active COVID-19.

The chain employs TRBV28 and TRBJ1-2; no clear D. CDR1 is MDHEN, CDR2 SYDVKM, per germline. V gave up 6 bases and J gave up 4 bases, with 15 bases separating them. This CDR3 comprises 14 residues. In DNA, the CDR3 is TGTGCCAGCAGCTCCTTCGGGGATTTCTATGGCTACACCTTC. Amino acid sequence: CASSSFGDFYGYTF.

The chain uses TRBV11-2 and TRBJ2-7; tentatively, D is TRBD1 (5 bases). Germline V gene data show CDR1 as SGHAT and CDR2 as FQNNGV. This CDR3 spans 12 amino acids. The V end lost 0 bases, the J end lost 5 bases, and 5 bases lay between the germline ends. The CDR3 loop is CASSLDRDEQYF. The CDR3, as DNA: TGTGCCAGCAGCTTAGACAGGGACGAGCAGTACTTC.

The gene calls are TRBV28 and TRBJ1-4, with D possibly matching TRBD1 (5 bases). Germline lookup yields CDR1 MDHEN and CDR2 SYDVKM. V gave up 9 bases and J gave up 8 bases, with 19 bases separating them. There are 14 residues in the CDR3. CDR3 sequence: CASLGGGDGEKLFF. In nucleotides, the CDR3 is TGTGCCAGTTTAGGCGGAGGGGATGGGGAAAAACTGTTTTTT. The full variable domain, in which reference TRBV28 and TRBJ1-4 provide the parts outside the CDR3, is DVKVTQSSRYLVKRTGEKVFLECVQDMDHENMFWYRQDPGLGLRLIYFSYDVKMKEKGDIPEGYSVSREKKERFSLILESASTNQTSMYLCASLGGGDGEKLFFGSGTQLSVL.

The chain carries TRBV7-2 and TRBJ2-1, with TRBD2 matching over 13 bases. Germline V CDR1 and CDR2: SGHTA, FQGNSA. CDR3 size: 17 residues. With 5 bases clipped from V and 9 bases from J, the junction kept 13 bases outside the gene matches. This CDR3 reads CASSPRTSGSFYAEQFF. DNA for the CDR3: TGTGCCAGCAGCCCCCGGACTAGCGGGAGTTTCTATGCTGAGCAGTTCTTC. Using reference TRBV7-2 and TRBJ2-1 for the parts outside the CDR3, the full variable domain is GAGVSQSPSNKVTEKGKDVELRCDPISGHTALYWYRQSLGQGLEFLIYFQGNSAPDKSGLPSDRFSAERTGGSVSTLTIQRTQQEDSAVYLCASSPRTSGSFYAEQFFGPGTRLTVL.

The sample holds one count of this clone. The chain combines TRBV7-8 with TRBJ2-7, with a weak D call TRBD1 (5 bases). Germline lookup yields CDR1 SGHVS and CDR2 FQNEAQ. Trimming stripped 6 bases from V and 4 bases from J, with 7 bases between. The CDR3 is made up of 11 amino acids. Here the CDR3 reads CASRAGYEQYF. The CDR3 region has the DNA TGTGCCAGCAGGGCAGGGTACGAGCAGTACTTC.

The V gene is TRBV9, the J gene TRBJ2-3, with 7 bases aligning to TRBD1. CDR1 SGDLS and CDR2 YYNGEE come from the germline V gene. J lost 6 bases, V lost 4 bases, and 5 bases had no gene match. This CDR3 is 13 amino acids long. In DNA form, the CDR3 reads TGTGCCAGCAGCCCAGACAGGGTGGATACGCAGTATTTT. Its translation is CASSPDRVDTQYF. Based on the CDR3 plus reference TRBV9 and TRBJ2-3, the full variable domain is DSGVTQTPKHLITATGQRVTLRCSPRSGDLSVYWYQQSLDQGLQFLIQYYNGEERAKGNILERFSAQQFPDLHSELNLSSLELGDSALYFCASSPDRVDTQYFGPGTRLTVL.

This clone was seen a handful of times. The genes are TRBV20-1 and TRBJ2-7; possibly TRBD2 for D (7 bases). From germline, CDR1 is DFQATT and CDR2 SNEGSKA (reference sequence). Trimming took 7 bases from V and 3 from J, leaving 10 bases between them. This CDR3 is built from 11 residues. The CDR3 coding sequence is TGCAGTGTAGGGGGGGGCTACGAGCAGTACTTC. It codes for CSVGGGYEQYF.

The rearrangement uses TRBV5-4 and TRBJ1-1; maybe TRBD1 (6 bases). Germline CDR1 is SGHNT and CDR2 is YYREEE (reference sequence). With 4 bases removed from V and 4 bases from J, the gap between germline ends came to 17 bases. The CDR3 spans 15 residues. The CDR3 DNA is TGTGCCAGCAGCCCGAAACAGGGAGTGGGCACTGAAGCTTTCTTT. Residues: CASSPKQGVGTEAFF. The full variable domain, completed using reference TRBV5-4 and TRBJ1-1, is ETGVTQSPTHLIKTRGQQVTLRCSSQSGHNTVSWYQQALGQGPQFIFQYYREEENGRGNFPPRFSGLQFPNYSSELNVNALELDDSALYLCASSPKQGVGTEAFFGQGTRLTVV.

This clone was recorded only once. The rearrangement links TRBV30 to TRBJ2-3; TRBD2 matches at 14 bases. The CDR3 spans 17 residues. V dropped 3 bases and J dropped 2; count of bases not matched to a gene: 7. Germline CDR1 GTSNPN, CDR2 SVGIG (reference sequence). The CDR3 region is CAWSPGGLAGVTDTQYF. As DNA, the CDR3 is TGTGCCTGGAGCCCGGGGGGACTAGCGGGGGTCACAGATACGCAGTATTTT. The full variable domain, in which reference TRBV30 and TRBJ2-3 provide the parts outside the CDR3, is SQTIHQWPATLVQPVGSPLSLECTVEGTSNPNLYWYRQAAGRGLQLLFYSVGIGQISSEVPQNLSASRPQDRQFILSSKKLLLSDSGFYLCAWSPGGLAGVTDTQYFGPGTRLTVL.

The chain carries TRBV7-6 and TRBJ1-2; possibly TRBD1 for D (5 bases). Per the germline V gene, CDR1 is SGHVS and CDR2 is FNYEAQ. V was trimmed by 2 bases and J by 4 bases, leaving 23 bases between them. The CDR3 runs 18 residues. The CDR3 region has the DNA TGTGCCAGCAGCTTATCCCCTAACCTCAACAGGCCCCTCTATGGCTACACCTTC. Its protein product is CASSLSPNLNRPLYGYTF.

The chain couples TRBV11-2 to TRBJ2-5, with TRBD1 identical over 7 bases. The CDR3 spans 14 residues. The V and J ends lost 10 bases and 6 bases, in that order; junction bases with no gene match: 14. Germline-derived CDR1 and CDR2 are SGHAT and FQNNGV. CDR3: CATKGSQGEKTQYF. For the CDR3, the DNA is TGTGCCACCAAAGGAAGTCAGGGGGAGAAGACCCAGTACTTC.

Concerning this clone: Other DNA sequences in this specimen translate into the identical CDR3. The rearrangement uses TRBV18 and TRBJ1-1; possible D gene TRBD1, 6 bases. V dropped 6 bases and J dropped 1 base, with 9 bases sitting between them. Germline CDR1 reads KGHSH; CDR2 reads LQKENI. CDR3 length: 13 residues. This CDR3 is CASSPGQNTEAFF. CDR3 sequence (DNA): TGTGCCAGCTCTCCGGGACAGAACACTGAAGCTTTCTTT.

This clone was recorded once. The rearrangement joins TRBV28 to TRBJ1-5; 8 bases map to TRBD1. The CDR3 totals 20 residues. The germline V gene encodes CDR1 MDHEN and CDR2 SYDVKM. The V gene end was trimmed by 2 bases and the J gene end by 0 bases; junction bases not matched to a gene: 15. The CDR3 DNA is TGTGCCAGCAGTTTAATCCCGGACAGGGCCTCAGATTATAGCAATCAGCCCCAGCATTTT. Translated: CASSLIPDRASDYSNQPQHF.

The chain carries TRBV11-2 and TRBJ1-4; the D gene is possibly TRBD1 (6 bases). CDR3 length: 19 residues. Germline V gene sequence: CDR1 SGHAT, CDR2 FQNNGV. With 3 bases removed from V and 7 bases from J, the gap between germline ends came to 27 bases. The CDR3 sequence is CASSFRRGGGGGGGEKLFF. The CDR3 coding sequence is TGTGCCAGCAGCTTTCGACGCGGCGGGGGCGGGGGAGGGGGTGAAAAACTGTTTTTT.

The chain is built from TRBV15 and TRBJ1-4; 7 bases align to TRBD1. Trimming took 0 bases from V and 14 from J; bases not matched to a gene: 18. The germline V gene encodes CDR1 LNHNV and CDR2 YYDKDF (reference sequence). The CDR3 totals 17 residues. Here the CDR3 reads CATSRDGRGLNTKTLFF. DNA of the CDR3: TGTGCCACCAGCAGAGATGGTAGGGGGCTCAATACTAAAACTCTGTTTTTT.

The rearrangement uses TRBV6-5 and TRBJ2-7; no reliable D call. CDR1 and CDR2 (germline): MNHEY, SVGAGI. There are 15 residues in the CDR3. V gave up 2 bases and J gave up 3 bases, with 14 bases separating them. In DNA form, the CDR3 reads TGTGCCAGCAGTTACAGGATCGACTCTCTCTACGAGCAGTACTTC. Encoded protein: CASSYRIDSLYEQYF.

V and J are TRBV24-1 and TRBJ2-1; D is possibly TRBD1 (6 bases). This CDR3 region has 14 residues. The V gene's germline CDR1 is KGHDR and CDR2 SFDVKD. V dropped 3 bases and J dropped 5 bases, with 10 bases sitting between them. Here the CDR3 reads CATSDPTGNNEQFF. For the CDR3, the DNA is TGTGCCACCAGTGATCCCACAGGGAACAATGAGCAGTTCTTC.

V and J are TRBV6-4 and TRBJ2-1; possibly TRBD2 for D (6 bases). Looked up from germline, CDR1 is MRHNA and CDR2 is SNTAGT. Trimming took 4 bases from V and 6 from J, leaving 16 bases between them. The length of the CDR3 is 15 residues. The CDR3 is CASSAGEDDSNEQFF. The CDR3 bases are TGTGCCAGCAGTGCCGGGGAGGATGATTCCAATGAGCAGTTCTTC.

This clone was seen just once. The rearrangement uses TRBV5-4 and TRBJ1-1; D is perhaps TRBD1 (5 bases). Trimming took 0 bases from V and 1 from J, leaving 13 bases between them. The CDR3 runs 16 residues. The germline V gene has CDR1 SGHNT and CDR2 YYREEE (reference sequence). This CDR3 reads CASSLDPNGQNTEAFF. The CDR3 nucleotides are TGTGCCAGCAGCTTGGACCCGAACGGACAGAACACTGAAGCTTTCTTT.

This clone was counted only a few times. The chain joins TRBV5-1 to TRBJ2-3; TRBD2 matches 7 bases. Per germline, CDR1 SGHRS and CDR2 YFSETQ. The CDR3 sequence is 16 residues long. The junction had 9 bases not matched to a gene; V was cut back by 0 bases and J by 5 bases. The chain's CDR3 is CASSLALRGSGDTQYF. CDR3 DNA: TGCGCCAGCAGCTTGGCTCTTCGCGGGAGCGGAGATACGCAGTATTTT.

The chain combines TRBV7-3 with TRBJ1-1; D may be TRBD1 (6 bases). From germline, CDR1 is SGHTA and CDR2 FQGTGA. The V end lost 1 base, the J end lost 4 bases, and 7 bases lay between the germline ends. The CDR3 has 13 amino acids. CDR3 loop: CASSLSRGTEAFF. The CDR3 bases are TGTGCCAGCAGCTTAAGCAGGGGCACTGAAGCTTTCTTT.

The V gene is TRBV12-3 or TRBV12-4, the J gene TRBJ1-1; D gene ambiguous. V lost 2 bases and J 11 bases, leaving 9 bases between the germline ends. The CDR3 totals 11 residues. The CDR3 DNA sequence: TGTGCCAGCAGTTTACTTCGGTGGGCTTTCTTT. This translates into CASSLLRWAFF.

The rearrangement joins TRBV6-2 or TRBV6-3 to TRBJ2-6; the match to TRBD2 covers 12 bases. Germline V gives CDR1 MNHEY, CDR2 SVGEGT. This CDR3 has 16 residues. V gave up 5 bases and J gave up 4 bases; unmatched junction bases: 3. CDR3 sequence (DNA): TGTGCCAGCAGTCCGACTAGCGGGAGCGGGGCCAACGTCCTGACTTTC. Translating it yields CASSPTSGSGANVLTF.

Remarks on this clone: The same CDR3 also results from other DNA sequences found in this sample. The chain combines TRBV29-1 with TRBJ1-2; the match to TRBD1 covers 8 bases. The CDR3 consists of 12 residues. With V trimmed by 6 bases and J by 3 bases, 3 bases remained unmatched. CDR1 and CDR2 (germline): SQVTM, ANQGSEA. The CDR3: CSVQGAYYGYTF. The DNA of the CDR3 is TGCAGCGTCCAGGGGGCCTACTATGGCTACACCTTC.

The CDR3 coding sequence is TGTGCCAGTAGTTGGGGCGGGGGCTTTGAAGCTTTCTTT. Translating gives CASSWGGGFEAFF. J is TRBJ1-1 and V is TRBV19; weak D call: TRBD1 (6 bases). Germline V gene sequence: CDR1 LNHDA, CDR2 SQIVND (reference sequence). The length of the CDR3 is 13 residues. With 5 bases removed from V and 7 bases from J, the gap between germline ends came to 14 bases.